This is a list of T cell receptor beta chains from one sample in a study of chemoradiotherapy in HPV16-positive cancers. Here immunoSEQ multiplex PCR was the method, and the copy in TCRdb shows in-frame clones only, minus some. There are over 10,000 clones in the sample; approximately 77% occur only once, and 1.1% to 1.5% lies in the top ten. The sample here was taken from a patient who underwent chemoradiotherapy. These receptors all stem from a human donor with HPV-associated anogenital cancer. The CDR3 runs from the conserved cysteine through the conserved F or W. D genes are given only for firm matches. A row's size may be missing; if present it is once, few, many or a size class.

D	size	V	J	CDR3	DNA
-	-	TRBV19	TRBJ1-5	CASSIDRGQPQHF	TGTGCCAGTAGTATAGATCGAGGTCAGCCCCAGCATTTT
-	-	TRBV2	TRBJ2-2	CASSADTGELFF	TGTGCCAGCAGTGCGGACACCGGGGAGCTGTTTTTT
-	-	TRBV30	TRBJ2-2	CAGSRNTGELFF	TGTGCCGGAAGTAGAAATACCGGGGAGCTGTTTTTT
-	-	TRBV4-2	TRBJ1-2	CASRRARAEDGYTF	TGTGCCAGCAGGCGGGCCCGGGCAGAAGATGGCTACACCTTC
-	-	TRBV27	TRBJ2-1	CASSFGSGNEQFF	TGTGCCAGCAGTTTTGGTTCGGGGAATGAGCAGTTCTTC
-	-	TRBV11-3	TRBJ1-1	CASSLGSNTEAFF	TGTGCCAGCAGCTTAGGCAGCAACACTGAAGCTTTCTTT
-	few	TRBV25-1	TRBJ1-5	CASSETDSYQPQHF	TGTGCCAGCAGTGAAACCGACAGCTATCAGCCCCAGCATTTT
-	-	TRBV4-2	TRBJ1-2	CASSQDREIGYTF	TGTGCCAGCAGCCAAGATAGGGAGATTGGCTACACCTTC
TRBD2	-	TRBV18	TRBJ2-1	CASSPERGSSYNEQFF	TGTGCCAGCTCACCAGAGCGGGGAAGCTCCTACAATGAGCAGTTCTTC
-	-	TRBV27	TRBJ1-2	CASSSIPIRPPNYGYTF	TGTGCCAGCAGTTCGATACCCATCAGACCCCCCAACTATGGCTACACCTTC
-	-	TRBV2	TRBJ2-5	CASSEGRKETQYF	TGTGCCAGCAGTGAAGGCCGAAAAGAGACCCAGTACTTC
-	-	TRBV10-3	TRBJ1-2	CAITETGLGYTF	TGTGCCATCACGGAAACAGGTCTTGGCTACACCTTC
-	-	TRBV7-2	TRBJ1-1	CASSLARNRVNTEAFF	TGTGCCAGCAGCTTAGCGCGAAACAGGGTAAACACTGAAGCTTTCTTT
-	-	TRBV7-9	TRBJ1-3	CASSLGSGNTIYF	TGTGCCAGCAGCTTAGGTTCTGGAAACACCATATATTTT
TRBD1	-	TRBV5-4	TRBJ1-2	CASSLVFDRENGCTF	TGTGCCAGCAGCTTGGTTTTCGACAGGGAGAATGGCTGCACCTTC
TRBD1	-	TRBV25-1	TRBJ2-7	CASSATGTGSLYEQYF	TGTGCCAGCAGTGCTACCGGGACAGGGTCCTTATACGAGCAGTACTTC
-	-	TRBV9	TRBJ1-3	CASSETARNTIYF	TGTGCCAGCAGCGAGACGGCCCGAAACACCATATATTTT
TRBD1	-	TRBV6-5	TRBJ1-5	CAAGDRGQKQPQHF	TGTGCCGCGGGGGACAGGGGGCAAAAACAGCCCCAGCATTTT
TRBD1	once	TRBV29-1	TRBJ2-1	CSVNPTGKNEQFF	TGCAGCGTGAACCCGACAGGGAAAAATGAGCAGTTCTTC
TRBD1	-	TRBV27	TRBJ1-2	CASRISTGGTYGYTF	TGTGCCAGCAGGATTTCTACAGGGGGAACCTATGGCTACACCTTC
TRBD2	-	TRBV11-2	TRBJ2-3	CASSLGLAGGFPQYF	TGTGCCAGCAGCTTGGGACTAGCGGGGGGCTTTCCGCAGTATTTT
-	-	TRBV9	TRBJ1-1	CASALGVGTEAFF	TGTGCCAGCGCGTTGGGGGTCGGCACTGAAGCTTTCTTT